The T cell receptor (beta chain) under discussion was sequenced for a study of T cell responses to AZD1222 COVID-19 vaccine. General study points: The number of AZD1222 recipients seropositive at baseline was only 6 or 7. Sampled repertoires all dated from after the peak T cell response.

Assay: immunoSEQ multiplex PCR; the TCRdb copy retains only in-frame clones and omits some. The sample records some 97,000 clones, around nine tenths being singletons. Germline CDR1 reads SEHNR; CDR2 reads FQNEAQ (reference sequence). This CDR3 is 14 amino acids long. V shed 1 base, J shed 6 bases, and the junction held 6 bases outside the gene matches. About this clone: Its specificity is not known.

The chain recombines TRBV7-9 with TRBJ2-7; 7 bases line up with TRBD1. The sequence was obtained from an adult in good health. Specimen: peripheral blood, collected on day 0 of AZD1222 vaccination. The CDR3 nucleotides read TGTGCCAGCAGCTTAGGAGGGGGCAGTTTCGAGCAGTACTTC. Translation gives CASSLGGGSFEQYF. The full variable domain, its missing parts supplied by reference TRBV7-9 and TRBJ2-7, is DTGVSQNPRHKITKRGQNVTFRCDPISEHNRLYWYRQTLGQGPEFLTYFQNEAQLEKSRLLSDRFSAERPKGSFSTLEIQRTEQGDSAMYLCASSLGGGSFEQYFGPGTRLTVT.